This T cell receptor (beta chain) originates from a study of shared clonotypes between healthy human individuals (dated by TCRdb to 2020 to 2021). A note on the overall study: A few men and two women, aged 18 to 49 years, made up the cohort. To increase sequencing depth and limit assay-specific biases, different laboratories used diverse techniques to prepare libraries and sequence TCR repertoires. For each donor, CD4 naive and CD4 memory were each given three plates, CD8 naive was given two plates, and CD8 memory was given one plate. Each donor's leukapheresis produced roughly between about 0.8 and 8.9 billion PBMCs. To estimate repertoire size and how much clonotype sharing occurs between individuals, the study deeply sequenced the blood TCR repertoires of 4 to 6 healthy adults. Study-level results and caveats: The small number of donors limited the genetic and exposure-history diversity represented. Across four donors, about 5% of naive CD4, 3% to 3.5% of naive CD8, around 2.5% of memory CD4, and approximately 0.4% of memory CD8 clonotypes were shared. Based on pairwise subsampling, the degree of clonotype sharing among donors was expected to be affected by sequencing depth. Rarefaction of sorted-subset datasets indicated incomplete sequencing despite the large sequencing depth. Sampling was restricted to blood, and TCR repertoires in tissue are likely to differ from TCR repertoires in blood. Clonotypes shared by all four sorted-subset donors showed higher generation probabilities than non-shared clonotypes. Naive subsets generally had larger estimated clonotype richness than memory subsets.

Healthy HIV-negative adults with no recently reported acute infections or vaccinations were included as donors. All donors were Caucasian adults living in Nashville, Tennessee, USA. CD4+ T cells were enriched by magnetic negative selection, after which naive cells were positively selected on CD45RA and the negative fraction was taken as the memory subset. After blood collection by leukapheresis, PBMCs were isolated using Ficoll-Histopaque density gradient centrifugation and then cryopreserved in the vapor phase of liquid nitrogen. Purity and quantity of every magnetically sorted T cell population were checked by analytical flow cytometry. Each sorted fraction had its genomic DNA isolated and then quantified by UV absorbance on a Nanodrop 2000c. A note on this clone: Its antigen is unknown. No qualities accompany the bases; no much larger clone lies one base away.

Including cysteine and phenylalanine, the CDR3 has 20 amino acids. CDR3 DNA is the only sequence kept; it has 60 bases, read in frame from the first base. Based on the germline V gene (reference sequence), the CDR1 and CDR2 sequences are MNHEY and SMNVEV. Trimming at the junction amounts to 6 bases on V and 1 base on J, and the germline ends lie 31 bases apart. Using the deep immunoSEQ assay, TCR CDR3 regions were amplified from genomic DNA by multiplex PCR. Extracted genomic DNA from each cell subset was spread evenly across all wells of several immunoSEQ 96-well plates, with each plate serving as a replicate. For sorted subsets, each replicate PCR was loaded with around 200 ng genomic DNA, equivalent to 30,000 or so T cell genomes. Purified libraries were quantified with a Qubit 3.0 fluorometer, sized on a Bioanalyzer 2100, and re-quantified with the KAPA Library Quantification kit. Each immunoSEQ 96-well plate was sequenced on its own single-read 150-cycle Illumina NextSeq 550 flow cell. On the study's bioinformatics: The immunoSEQ output contained only junctional sequences without quality scores, so filtering could not match that applied to full-length reads. To assign V/J genes and CDR3, sequences were annotated using PyIR, a Python wrapper for IgBLAST v1.9, with IMGT germline references. Any read was removed if the V/J assignment was weak (E-value above 1e-6), the CDR3 was missing, or the read contained stop codons, out-of-frame junctions, or ambiguous translated residues. V3J clonotypes were defined by identical inferred V gene, J gene, and CDR3 amino acid sequence. Percentage overlap between repertoires was calculated by dividing the number of shared unique clonotypes by the size of the smaller repertoire. Three approaches were used to assess repertoire richness: RTK rarefaction, the Chao1 estimator, and Recon v2.1 estimates of unobserved clonotypes. OLGA was used to compute generation probabilities for all TCRbeta clonotypes that the gDNA method yielded from several donors. TCRdb mirrors the immuneACCESS table, restricted to in-frame sequences. Some clones are absent from its copies; in checked studies, under half trace to an unresolved V gene, and the reason for the others is unknown. V and J calls plus clone size are reproduced from that table; the DNA served to infer D and trimming. This sample gives approximately 1.5 million clones in total; just under 99% of them show up just once. The top ten hold approximately 0.4% of the sample.

The TCR comes from a man aged 25-45 years in good health. The chain joins TRBV27 to TRBJ2-7, with TRBD2 tentatively as D gene (6 bases match). Specimen: naive CD4+ T cells sorted from blood. What the cell subset or site label conveys for this sample: CD45RA+ positively selected. CDR3 sequence: CASSPLPAGPGGRSSYEQYF. The nucleotide sequence reads TGTGCCAGCAGCCCACTCCCAGCAGGGCCCGGGGGAAGATCGTCCTACGAGCAGTACTTC.